Shown below are 3 T cell receptor beta chains from a single sample sequenced in a study of blood T cells in healthy people across ages. A J-beta primer mix and a sample-barcoded 5' primer were used in a second PCR of roughly 6 to 11 cycles. MiXCR, applied by TCRdb to the 5' RACE reads, yields one record per CDR3 protein. This sample has hundreds of thousands of distinct CDR3 sequences, with 58% found just once. Material: blood. The receptor source for this set is a young man in good health.

The chain combines TRBV7-9 with TRBJ2-5, with unresolved D. V was cut by 3 bases and J by 3 bases, with 11 bases left in between. CDR1 SEHNR and CDR2 FQNEAQ come from the germline V gene (reference sequence). This CDR3 spans 14 amino acids. CDR3: CASSFRAVEETQYF. CDR3 DNA sequence: TGTGCCAGCAGCTTTAGGGCCGTGGAAGAGACCCAGTACTTC.

The chain joins TRBV12-3 or TRBV12-4 to TRBJ2-2, with 15 bases matching TRBD2. V lost 6 bases, J lost 6 bases, and 8 bases stayed unmatched. The CDR3 runs to 17 residues. As DNA, the CDR3 is TGTGCCAGCAGCAGGGGACTAGCGGGAGGAACCCCCGGGGAGCTGTTTTTT. Translating it yields CASSRGLAGGTPGELFF.

This clonotype was observed once. The chain recombines TRBV27 with TRBJ2-3; a possible D gene is TRBD1 (5 bases). CDR3 length equals 15 residues. From germline, CDR1 is MNHEY and CDR2 SMNVEV (reference sequence). V dropped 3 bases and J dropped 2 bases, with 12 bases sitting between them. The CDR3 DNA is TGTGCCAGCAGTTTGGCAGGGCTGATCACAGATACGCAGTATTTT. This gives the protein CASSLAGLITDTQYF.